The T cell receptor (beta chain) under discussion was sequenced for a study of shared clonotypes between healthy human individuals. Profiling relied on immunoSEQ multiplex PCR, and the TCRdb table lists in-frame clones only, not all of them. Among roughly 1 million clones listed, 65% to 75% were seen once. CDR1 and CDR2 from the germline V gene are ENHRY and SYGVKD. Trimming removed 2 bases at V and 2 bases at J, with 16 bases between. This CDR3 spans 17 amino acids. The chain couples TRBV10-3 to TRBJ2-1; a weak D match, TRBD2 (6 bases). Sample: memory CD4+ T cells sorted from blood. Subset described: CD45RA-negative fraction. The TCR comes from a man between 18 and 29 years old in good health. CDR3 bases: TGTGCCATCAGTGAGAGAGTAAAACTAGCTACCTACAATGAGCAGTTCTTC. Translating gives CAISERVKLATYNEQFF.